The clone carrying this T cell receptor beta chain has just one count. Antigen unknown. Healthy people donating bone marrow made up the donors. The data were taken from a study of cytomegalovirus exposure and HLA in healthy donors. Trimming removed 5 bases from V and 8 bases from J; junction bases left unmatched: 8. CDR1 is MDHEN and CDR2 is SYDVKM in the germline V gene. The CDR3 length is 14 residues. General study results and limits: Several top significant clusters appeared, in a later analysis, to be linked to common viral pathogens. Presence/absence results assume similar sequencing depth per donor, which may not hold.

A multiplex PCR was run with 60 Vbeta primers and 13 Jbeta primers. Data came from immunoSEQ multiplex PCR; TCRdb stores just in-frame clones and leaves some out. The sample carries some 180,000 clones, roughly nine tenths recorded once. The sample taken for sequencing was PBMCs. This TCR derives from a boy younger than 10 in good health and CMV-seronegative. J is TRBJ2-4 and V is TRBV28, with 8 bases aligning to TRBD1. CDR3 sequence (DNA): TGTGCCAGCAGTATGGAGGACAGGGTCGACATTCAGTACTTC. Protein: CASSMEDRVDIQYF.